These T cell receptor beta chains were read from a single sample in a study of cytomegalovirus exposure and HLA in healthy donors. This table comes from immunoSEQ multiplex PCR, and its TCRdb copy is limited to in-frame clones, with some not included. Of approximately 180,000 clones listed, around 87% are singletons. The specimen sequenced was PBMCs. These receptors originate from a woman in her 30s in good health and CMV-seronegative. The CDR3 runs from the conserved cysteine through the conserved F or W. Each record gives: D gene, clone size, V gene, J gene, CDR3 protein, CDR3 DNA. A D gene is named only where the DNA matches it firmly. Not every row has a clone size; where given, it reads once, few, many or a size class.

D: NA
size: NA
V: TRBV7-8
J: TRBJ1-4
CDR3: CASSLLGQTTNEKLFF
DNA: TGTGCCAGCAGCCTCCTCGGACAGACAACTAATGAAAAACTGTTTTTT

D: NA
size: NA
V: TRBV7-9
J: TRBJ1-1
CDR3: CASSQIIEAFF
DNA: TGTGCCAGCAGTCAGATTATAGAAGCTTTCTTT

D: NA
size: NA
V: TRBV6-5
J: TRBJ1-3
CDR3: CASSRGDSGNTIYF
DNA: TGTGCCAGCAGTCGGGGGGACTCTGGAAACACCATATATTTT

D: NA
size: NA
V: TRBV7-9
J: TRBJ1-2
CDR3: CASSLAEGYYGYTF
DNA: TGTGCCAGCAGCTTAGCGGAGGGCTACTATGGCTACACCTTC

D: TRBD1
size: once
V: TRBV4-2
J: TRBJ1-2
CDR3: CASSQGQGVNNYGYTF
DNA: TGTGCCAGCAGCCAAGGACAGGGGGTTAATAACTATGGCTACACCTTC

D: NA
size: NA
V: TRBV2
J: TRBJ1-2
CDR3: CASSSVQRATFNYGYTF
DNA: TGTGCCAGCAGTTCGGTACAGAGAGCCACCTTCAACTATGGCTACACCTTC

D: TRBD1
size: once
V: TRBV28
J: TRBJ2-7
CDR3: CASSLQGTGDEQYF
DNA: TGTGCCAGCAGTTTACAGGGGACAGGGGATGAGCAGTACTTC

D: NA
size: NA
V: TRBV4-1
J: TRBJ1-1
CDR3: CASSYGLMNTEAFF
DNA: TGCGCCAGCAGCTACGGACTCATGAACACTGAAGCTTTCTTT

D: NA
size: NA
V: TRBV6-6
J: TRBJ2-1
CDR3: CASSYSGGPAGNEQFF
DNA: TGTGCCAGCAGTTACTCCGGGGGGCCAGCGGGTAATGAGCAGTTCTTC

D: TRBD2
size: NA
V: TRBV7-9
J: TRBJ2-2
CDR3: CASGRANGELFF
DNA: TGTGCCAGCGGGAGGGCTAACGGGGAGCTGTTTTTT

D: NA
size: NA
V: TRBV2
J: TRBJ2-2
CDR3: CASEGDANTGELFF
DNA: TGTGCCAGCGAGGGGGACGCGAACACCGGGGAGCTGTTTTTT

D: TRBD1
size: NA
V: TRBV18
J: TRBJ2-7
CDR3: CASSPFRTGTDYEQYF
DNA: TGTGCCAGCTCACCATTCAGGACAGGTACAGACTACGAGCAGTACTTC

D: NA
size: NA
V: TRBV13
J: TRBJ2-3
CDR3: CASSLVGSGYTDTQYF
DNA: TGTGCCAGCAGCTTAGTAGGTAGCGGTTACACAGATACGCAGTATTTT

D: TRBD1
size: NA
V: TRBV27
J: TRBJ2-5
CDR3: CASSLSSGTGETQYF
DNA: TGTGCCAGCAGTTTATCTTCGGGGACAGGGGAGACCCAGTACTTC

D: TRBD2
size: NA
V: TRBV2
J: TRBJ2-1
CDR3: CASSDPRTSGGVLCEQFF
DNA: TGTGCCAGCAGTGACCCTCGGACTAGCGGGGGGGTTCTTTGTGAGCAGTTCTTC

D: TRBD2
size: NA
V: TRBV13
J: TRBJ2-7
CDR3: CASRQRGGSYEQYF
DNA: TGTGCCAGCAGACAGCGGGGGGGCTCCTACGAGCAGTACTTC

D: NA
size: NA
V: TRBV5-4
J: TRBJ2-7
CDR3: CASSWSPEERRQYF
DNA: TGTGCCAGCAGCTGGTCCCCTGAGGAGCGAAGGCAGTACTTC

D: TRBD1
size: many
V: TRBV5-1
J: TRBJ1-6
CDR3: CASSLAPGQGNSPLHF
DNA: TGCGCCAGCAGCTTGGCCCCCGGACAGGGAAATTCACCCCTCCACTTT

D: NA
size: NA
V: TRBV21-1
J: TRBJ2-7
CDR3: CASSSPGTGTLPAHEQYF
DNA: TGTGCCAGCAGCTCACCCGGTACCGGGACACTTCCCGCCCACGAGCAGTACTTC

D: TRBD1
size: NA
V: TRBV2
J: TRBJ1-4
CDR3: CASKDRDPTNEKLFF
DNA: TGTGCCAGTAAAGACAGGGACCCAACTAATGAAAAACTGTTTTTT

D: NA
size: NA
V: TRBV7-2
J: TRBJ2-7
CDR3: CASSLGRGFGEQYF
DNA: TGTGCCAGCAGCTTGGGCAGGGGCTTTGGCGAGCAGTACTTC

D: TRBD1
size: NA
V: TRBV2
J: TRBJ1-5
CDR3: CASNPGQSYSNQPQHF
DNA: TGTGCCAGCAATCCGGGACAGTCTTATAGCAATCAGCCCCAGCATTTT

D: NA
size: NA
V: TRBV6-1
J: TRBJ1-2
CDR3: CATLAGQGNVYGYTF
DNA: TGTGCCACCCTCGCAGGGCAGGGAAACGTCTATGGCTACACCTTC

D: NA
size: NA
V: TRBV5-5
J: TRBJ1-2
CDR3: CASSLQANGYTF
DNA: TGTGCCAGCAGCCTACAGGCTAACGGCTACACCTTC

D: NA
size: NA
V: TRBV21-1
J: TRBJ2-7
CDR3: CASSPLYEQYF
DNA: TGTGCCAGCAGCCCTCTCTACGAGCAGTACTTC

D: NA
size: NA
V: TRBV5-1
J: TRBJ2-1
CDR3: CASSLGAGSAWGEQFF
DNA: TGCGCCAGCAGCTTGGGCGCGGGTTCAGCTTGGGGTGAGCAGTTCTTC

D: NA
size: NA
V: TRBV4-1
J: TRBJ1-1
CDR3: CASSQDKRTLTEAFF
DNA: TGCGCCAGCAGCCAAGATAAACGGACACTCACTGAAGCTTTCTTT

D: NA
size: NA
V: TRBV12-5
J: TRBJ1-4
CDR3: CASVVLRTVNEKLFF
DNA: TGTGCTAGTGTTGTCCTAAGGACAGTCAATGAAAAACTGTTTTTT

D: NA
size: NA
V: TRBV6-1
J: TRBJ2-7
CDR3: CASSPNRVAYEQYF
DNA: TGTGCCAGCAGTCCGAACAGGGTCGCCTACGAGCAGTACTTC